This T cell receptor (beta chain) was sequenced in a study of spatial heterogeneity in lung cancer. Study-level information: PBMC samples from follow-up, when available, were sequenced at a median of around 23 months post-resection.

In its sample, this clonotype was seen many times. No antigen is known for it. The CDR3 length is 12 residues. The V and J ends lost 3 bases and 7 bases respectively, with 9 bases between them. Germline V gene sequence: CDR1 MGHDK, CDR2 SYGVNS. Time point meaning: blood at routine non-recurrence follow-up after resection. Whole RNA was taken from tumor, nontumor lung or frozen PBMC; it was then sequenced unsorted. The presence of a unique molecular identifier marked each TCR cDNA molecule. TCRdb processed the 5' RACE reads anew with MiXCR; each CDR3 protein has one entry. The sample shows tens of thousands of distinct CDR3 sequences, 8.5% to 10% of them seen only once. General study results and limits: Tumor TCRs that were ubiquitous and expanded showed up in blood more at resection than follow-up.

Source: PBMCs, taken at follow-up. The TCR originated in a male donor with early-stage non-small cell lung cancer. The rearrangement uses TRBV25-1 and TRBJ1-1; D gene ambiguous. In DNA form, the CDR3 reads TGTGCCAGCAGTGATCTCTTGGGTGAAGCTTTCTTT. Protein sequence: CASSDLLGEAFF.